The 4 T cell receptor beta chains presented below share a single source sample, sequenced in a study of blood T cell repertoires in COVID-19. Here immunoSEQ multiplex PCR was the method, and the copy in TCRdb shows in-frame clones only, minus some. Of about 220,000 clones in the sample, about 79% were seen once. What was sequenced was PBMCs or T cells enriched from blood (not recorded which). The receptors shown here come from a woman aged 55-69 years who had recovered from COVID-19.

The chain is built from TRBV7-8 and TRBJ2-2; TRBD1 aligns across 9 bases. Germline V gene sequence: CDR1 SGHVS, CDR2 FQNEAQ. V was pared by 5 bases and J by 9 bases, with 10 bases of the junction left unmatched. The CDR3 contains 15 residues. The DNA of the CDR3 is TGTGCCAGCAGCAAGAATGGACAGGGGATTAGGGAGCTGTTTTTT. This gives the protein CASSKNGQGIRELFF.

The chain is built from TRBV24-1 and TRBJ2-1; possibly TRBD2 for D (5 bases). V was pared by 1 base and J by 8 bases, with 8 bases between. Germline V CDR1 and CDR2: KGHDR, SFDVKD. The CDR3 has 13 residues. In DNA, the CDR3 is TGTGCCACCAGTGATTTACAGAGGGATGAGCAGTTCTTC. This codes for CATSDLQRDEQFF.

The chain combines TRBV27 with TRBJ1-4; 9 positions agree with TRBD1. CDR1 is MNHEY, CDR2 SMNVEV, per germline (reference sequence). CDR3 length equals 16 residues. The V gene end was trimmed by 2 bases and the J gene end by 4 bases; junction bases not matched to a gene: 5. The CDR3 nucleotides read TGTGCCAGCAGTTTACTCCGGACAGGGGTTAATGAAAAACTGTTTTTT. Encoded protein: CASSLLRTGVNEKLFF.

The chain couples TRBV9 to TRBJ2-2, with TRBD2 identical over 10 bases. Germline assignment: CDR1 SGDLS and CDR2 YYNGEE. Trimming at V came to 0 bases and at J to 8 bases, leaving 7 bases not matched to a gene. The CDR3 extends over 16 amino acids. For the CDR3, the DNA is TGTGCCAGCAGCGTAGGTCTAGCGGGAGTAATGGGGGAGCTGTTTTTT. Amino acids: CASSVGLAGVMGELFF.